What follows describes a single T cell receptor beta chain. The specificity of this receptor is unknown. No clone much larger than this one lies a single base away; base qualities are absent. In the prospective study, participants were about 18 to 100 years old, resided in approximately 25 geographic areas of the United States, and were enrolled through a virtual design. Cohort assignment in the prospective study relied on participant-reported clinical history from a screening survey and a study questionnaire. Recovered participants in ImmuneRACE Cohort 3 were defined by two consecutive negative NP/OP PCR tests, clearance by a healthcare professional, or resolution of symptoms. In the prospective study, mobile phlebotomists collected whole blood, serum and a nasopharyngeal or oropharyngeal swab from each participant. Prospective study participants could optionally give additional blood draws and questionnaires over an approximately two-month period. Before DNA extraction, blood samples from the prospective study were shipped at room temperature or frozen.

These data come from a study of blood T cell repertoires in COVID-19 (dated by TCRdb to about 2020). As for the study more broadly: Samples from collaborators originated in the United States, Italy and Spain and spanned both the acute and convalescent phases of COVID-19. The prospective study material was composed of cDNA or gDNA derived from T cells, B-cell-depleted T cells, or PBMCs. Deeply sampled blood TCRbeta repertoires from subjects exposed to, actively infected with, or recovered from COVID-19 were included in the dataset. The repertoires were released in a freely available public database meant as a resource for research on the immune response to SARS-CoV-2. The samples were drawn from two sources: the first 160 participants of the ongoing ImmuneRACE study, and 1,000 to 1,500 subjects contributed by 6 global collaborators. The sample metadata nearly always contained a de-identified subject ID, COVID-19 status, age in years and sex. Where available, HLA class I and class II types were obtained from metadata supplied by the sample provider rather than from assay-based typing. Overall study outcomes, separate from this receptor: The quantity of clinical and demographic metadata differed by source and by participant and was supplied without curation.

TCRbeta CDR3 regions were amplified from genomic DNA by means of the immunoSEQ Assay, a bias-controlled multiplex PCR. Per the source publication's procedure: The number of nucleated cells in each sample was estimated by amplification of reference gene primers within the assay. Sequence reads were collapsed and filtered to measure the absolute abundance of every unique TCRbeta CDR3 rearrangement. For each sample, productive Simpson clonality was calculated by taking the square root of Simpson's diversity index across productive rearrangements. TCRdb carries this immuneACCESS record with in-frame sequences only. Its versions omit some clonotypes, under half of them owing to an unresolved V gene in the studies checked, with the rest unexplained. That table furnishes V, J and clone size, whereas the DNA furnished D and trimming. The sample includes about 310,000 clones, with approximately 90% observed a single time. The top ten hold about 9.9% of the sample.

This sequence originates from a woman between 40 and 50 years old who had recovered from COVID-19. Material for sequencing was PBMCs or T cells enriched from blood (not recorded which).

The CDR3 in this case is CASSLVQGAAYEQYF. The nucleotide sequence is TGTGCCAGCAGCTTGGTTCAGGGCGCAGCCTACGAGCAGTACTTC. The sequence joins TRBV5-5 to TRBJ2-7; the D region possibly corresponds to TRBD1 (5 bases align). The CDR3 numbers 15 residues from cysteine through phenylalanine. Solely the CDR3 DNA is kept, with 45 bases framed from the first base. The germline V gene (reference sequence) gives CDR1 as SGHKS and CDR2 as YYEKEE. Cut back by 0 bases and 2 bases, the V and J ends lie 12 bases apart. With all but the CDR3 taken from the reference TRBV5-5 and TRBJ2-7 genes, the full variable domain is: DAGVTQSPTHLIKTRGQQVTLRCSPISGHKSVSWYQQVLGQGPQFIFQYYEKEERGRGNFPDRFSARQFPNYSSELNVNALLLGDSALYLCASSLVQGAAYEQYFGPGTRLTVT.